Below, 9 T cell receptor beta chains from the same sample are listed, as sequenced in a study of vaccination effects on CD4 cells after COVID-19 (dated by TCRdb to between 2020 and 2023). In the ViraFEST assay, PBMC were stimulated with viral peptide pools, and antigen-specific CD4+ T cell clonotypes were then identified by expansion using TCR sequencing. After around eleven days of culture, CD4+ T cells were isolated with the EasySep CD4+ T cell isolation kit. Each participant got two doses of an mRNA SARS-CoV-2 vaccine, either BNT162b2 or mRNA-1273. The library was obtained by the immunoSEQ multiplex PCR assay. The table was pulled from immuneACCESS by TCRdb, which kept in-frame rearrangements only. Such tables lose some clones; where checked, under half of the loss comes from unresolved V genes, and the rest has no known cause. The sample data list about 66,000 clones, and roughly 80% of these were observed just once. Clones ranked in the top ten supply around 0.94% of the sample.

Their target antigens are unknown. The sequences come from CD4+ T cells from PBMCs cultured with HCoV-OC43 spike peptides, collected after COVID-19 vaccination. Taken with the paper, the label for cell subset or site translates to: HCoV-OC43 spike overlapping peptide pool stimulation. These receptors came from a human donor who received a COVID-19 vaccine.

The CDR3 region is CASTREGPGNTIYF. CDR3 coding DNA: TGTGCCAGCACCCGGGAGGGACCGGGAAACACCATATATTTT. The rearrangement joins TRBV3-1 (or the pseudogene TRBV3-2) to TRBJ1-3, with D perhaps matching TRBD1 (5 bases). With 7 bases removed from V and 4 bases from J, the gap between germline ends came to 14 bases. The CDR3 has 14 residues. Germline V gene lookup returns CDR1 LGHDT and CDR2 YNNKEL (reference sequence).

This clone turned up a few times. The V gene is TRBV5-1, the J gene TRBJ1-2; D is uncertain. Trimming took off 1 base at V and 7 bases at J, with 14 bases between the two ends. The V gene's germline CDR1 is SGHRS and CDR2 YFSETQ. This CDR3 comprises 14 residues. In nucleotides, the CDR3 is TGCGCCAGCAGCTTGTTGGAGGGAAGGTCTGGCTACACCTTC. It specifies CASSLLEGRSGYTF.

The chain carries TRBV15 and TRBJ2-3; 9 nucleotides match TRBD1. The V gene end was trimmed by 1 base and the J gene end by 0 bases; junction bases not matched to a gene: 11. The CDR3 has 19 amino acids. Germline lookup yields CDR1 LNHNV and CDR2 YYDKDF (reference sequence). The CDR3 region has the DNA TGTGCCACCAGCAGAGCTCCTCATGGACAGGGGCCCAGCACAGATACGCAGTATTTT. Residues: CATSRAPHGQGPSTDTQYF.

This clone was detected a few times. The V gene is TRBV24-1, the J gene TRBJ2-3; TRBD1 or TRBD2 may be the D gene (5 bases each). V lost 4 bases and J 6 bases, leaving 16 bases between the germline ends. The CDR3 loop spans 15 amino acids. In germline, CDR1 is KGHDR, CDR2 SFDVKD. In nucleotides, the CDR3 is TGTGCCACCAGTGACCCGGGACGGCCAATTGATACGCAGTATTTT. Translating gives CATSDPGRPIDTQYF.

The chain has TRBV24-1 and TRBJ1-2; no definite D call. From germline, CDR1 is KGHDR and CDR2 SFDVKD. This CDR3 comprises 13 residues. V lost 5 bases, J lost 0 bases, and 6 bases lay in between. CDR3 DNA: TGTGCCACCAGTGCACGAACTAACTATGGCTACACCTTC. The encoded protein is CATSARTNYGYTF.

In this sample, this clone turned up a few times. CDR3: CATKSRAMNTEAFF. For the CDR3, the DNA is TGTGCCACGAAAAGCAGGGCTATGAACACTGAAGCTTTCTTT. The rearrangement joins TRBV30 to TRBJ1-1; D is perhaps TRBD1 (5 bases). The CDR3 runs 14 residues. Trimming took off 8 bases at V and 0 bases at J, with 16 bases between the two ends. CDR1 and CDR2 from the germline V gene are GTSNPN and SVGIG (reference sequence).

A single count supports this clone. This chain links TRBV24-1 with TRBJ2-3, with a possible D match to TRBD2 (6 bases). This CDR3 has 15 residues. V lost 3 bases, J lost 0 bases, and 9 bases lay in between. CDR1 KGHDR and CDR2 SFDVKD come from the germline V gene. The CDR3 DNA reads as TGTGCCACCAGTGATGGGGCGGGGAGCACAGATACGCAGTATTTT. Protein product: CATSDGAGSTDTQYF.

This chain's CDR3 is CASSPTGAGYGYTF. The CDR3 bases are TGTGCCAGCAGCCCGACAGGGGCAGGCTATGGCTACACCTTC. This rearrangement joins TRBV9 to TRBJ1-2, with TRBD1 matching 8 bases. Germline-derived CDR1 and CDR2 are SGDLS and YYNGEE. V gave up 4 bases and J gave up 4 bases; unmatched junction bases: 6. This CDR3 has 14 amino acids. Using reference TRBV9 and TRBJ1-2 for the parts outside the CDR3, the full variable domain is DSGVTQTPKHLITATGQRVTLRCSPRSGDLSVYWYQQSLDQGLQFLIQYYNGEERAKGNILERFSAQQFPDLHSELNLSSLELGDSALYFCASSPTGAGYGYTFGSGTRLTVV.

Here the CDR3 DNA reads TGTGCCTGGAGTGTAGCGACCATGAGGACTGAAGCTTTCTTT. Its translation is CAWSVATMRTEAFF. The rearrangement links TRBV30 to TRBJ1-1, with D hard to call. CDR3 size: 14 residues. Germline V gene sequence: CDR1 GTSNPN, CDR2 SVGIG (reference sequence). Trimming took 0 bases from V and 5 from J, leaving 13 bases between them.